This T cell receptor (beta chain) derives from a study of CXCR3-negative and CXCR3-positive naive CD8 T cells. CD45RO-CCR7+CD27+CD95- was the phenotype of naive CD8+ T cells. From germline, CDR1 is SGHTA and CDR2 FQGNSA. The CDR3 has 15 residues. The TRB cDNA libraries were prepared by 5' RACE with UMI labels. TCRdb re-called the 5' RACE reads and gives one entry per CDR3 protein, without DNA. The table for this sample gives 150,000 or so distinct CDR3 sequences. This chain links TRBV7-2 with TRBJ2-4; TCRdb's D gene call, TRBD1, goes unchecked for lack of DNA. The sequence derives from a human donor in good health. Some clones in this sample may be carry-over from other donors' samples. The specimen sequenced was naive CXCR3- CD8+ T cells from blood. The subset is: CD45RO-CCR7+CD27+CD95- naive CD8+ T cells lacking CXCR3 (TNR3-). The CDR3 is CASSSPGQPQNIQYF.